A selection of T cell receptor beta chains follows, all from one sample in a study of cytomegalovirus exposure and HLA in healthy donors. Some clones are missing from TCRdb's copy, which holds only in-frame ones; the method was immunoSEQ multiplex PCR. The data contain about 110,000 clones, 60% to 80% of them singletons. Sequenced: PBMCs. These receptors came from a female donor in good health and CMV-seronegative. Each CDR3 is given with its conserved first and last residue. The order of the fields is V gene, J gene, CDR3 protein.

TRBV30	TRBJ1-2	CAWRERRGYTF
TRBV29-1	TRBJ2-1	CSPVATGGEQFF
TRBV21-1	TRBJ2-1	CASSKEGRGDYNEQFF
TRBV15	TRBJ2-1	CATSRDPGLAGGNEQFF
TRBV30	TRBJ2-1	CAWKRTSGSKTYNEQFF
TRBV18	TRBJ2-7	CASSPGPVREQYF
TRBV27	TRBJ2-5	CASRRSPARGRRETQYF
TRBV6-5	TRBJ2-7	CASSYSWTGSYEQYF
TRBV10-3	TRBJ1-2	CAISEAPGQGVDYGYTF
TRBV28	TRBJ1-2	CASSTPWGVGYGYTF
TRBV5-1	TRBJ2-7	CASSTGARSHEQYF
TRBV18	TRBJ2-1	CASSPPTGPGYNEQFF
TRBV5-8	TRBJ1-5	CAGGQSNQPQHF
TRBV19	TRBJ2-4	CASRGTSGSDKNIQYF
TRBV6-1	TRBJ1-2	CASSPWTGPNYGYTF
TRBV28	TRBJ1-5	CATNPGTSPQHF
TRBV9	TRBJ2-3	CASSVDRAGGTDTQYF
TRBV2	TRBJ1-2	CASSKGQGGYTF
TRBV5-5	TRBJ1-1	CASSPGTGFGTEAFF
TRBV4-1	TRBJ2-2	CASSHYGGSGSGELFF
TRBV6-4	TRBJ2-2	CASSDSVGTPGQLFF
TRBV30	TRBJ1-1	CAWSMGPHEAFF
TRBV7-9	TRBJ1-2	CASSLEGRLYGYTF
TRBV6-5	TRBJ1-1	CASSPAGNTEAFF
TRBV27	TRBJ1-2	CASSPSGAGGGGYTF
TRBV7-5	TRBJ2-2	CVKRDAFF
TRBV4-1	TRBJ1-6	CASSQGYRDNSPLHF
TRBV11-2	TRBJ2-1	CASSLARQSSYNEQFF
TRBV7-3	TRBJ2-2	CASSLTGGTGYTGELFF
TRBV5-1	TRBJ2-7	CASSFLGGDEQYF